Shown below are 5 T cell receptor beta chains from a single sample sequenced in a study of identical twins. Each CDR3 protein gets one entry after TCRdb re-called the 5' RACE reads with MiXCR. The table has hundreds of thousands of distinct CDR3 sequences, 8.5% to 9.5% seen once. These data also formed part of another study, on yellow fever vaccine responses in identical twins.

The sample consisted of PBMCs. All receptors come from a woman aged 18-29 years in good health.

The gene calls are TRBV14 and TRBJ2-1; D remains ambiguous. CDR3 size: 17 residues. Looked up from germline, CDR1 is SGHDN and CDR2 is FVKESK. Trimming took 0 bases from V and 3 from J, leaving 15 bases between them. The CDR3 loop is CASSQERPGSVYNEQFF. The CDR3 DNA reads as TGTGCCAGCAGCCAAGAAAGACCCGGGTCGGTCTACAATGAGCAGTTCTTC.

This chain links TRBV7-9 with TRBJ1-2; D call uncertain. V shed 1 base and J shed 5 bases, with 11 bases lying between them. The CDR3 covers 14 residues. In germline, CDR1 is SEHNR, CDR2 FQNEAQ (reference sequence). The CDR3 loop reads CASSLGTEKYGYTF. The CDR3 DNA is TGTGCCAGCAGCTTAGGTACAGAAAAGTATGGCTACACCTTC.

This clonotype appeared many times. The J gene is TRBJ2-1, the V gene TRBV7-9; tentative D call: TRBD1 (6 bases). V was shortened by 9 bases and J by 5 bases, with 17 bases between the two germline ends. Germline-derived CDR1 and CDR2 are SEHNR and FQNEAQ (reference sequence). This CDR3 region has 14 residues. For the CDR3, the DNA is TGTGCCAGTATTCTCCGGGACACAGACAATGAGCAGTTCTTC. Translation gives CASILRDTDNEQFF.

This clonotype has just a few counts. The genes are TRBV20-1 and TRBJ2-1; D ambiguous. V lost 2 bases, J lost 0 bases, and 8 bases lay in between. Per the germline V gene, CDR1 is DFQATT and CDR2 is SNEGSKA (reference sequence). CDR3 length: 14 amino acids. As DNA, the CDR3 is TGCAGTGCTAGACGGACGAGCTCCTACAATGAGCAGTTCTTC. Residues: CSARRTSSYNEQFF.

The chain uses TRBV20-1 and TRBJ2-7, with a tentative D call TRBD2 (6 bases). The CDR3 has 15 residues. V dropped 5 bases and J dropped 1 base, with 18 bases sitting between them. Germline CDR1 and CDR2: DFQATT and SNEGSKA (reference sequence). DNA of the CDR3: TGCAGTGCTGAGGCTTTGGGTAGCGGTTCCTACGAGCAGTACTTC. This encodes CSAEALGSGSYEQYF.